The TCR beta chain under discussion was sequenced for a study of identical twins. The germline CDR1 and CDR2 sequences are DFQATT and SNEGSKA (reference sequence). The ends were cut back, 3 bases at V and 9 bases at J, with 6 bases in the middle. The CDR3 contains 10 residues. Note on this clonotype: Its antigen remains unidentified.

General study points: Recombination models fit unrelated individuals' TCR alpha sharing but underestimated twins'. Clonotypes of the beta chain that were abundant in cord blood carried fewer insertions (memory repertoires showed none).

TCRdb called the 5' RACE reads again in MiXCR, with one record for every CDR3 protein. The sample includes about 500,000 distinct CDR3 sequences, around 15% of them seen just once. This same sample was also taken into another study, of yellow fever vaccine responses in identical twins.

The TCR originated in a woman between 18 and 29 years old in good health. Material: CD4+ T cells sorted from blood. The chain uses TRBV20-1 and TRBJ2-1, with D uncertain. CDR3 bases: TGCAGTGCTAGTTATGTTGAGCAGTTCTTC. Residues: CSASYVEQFF.